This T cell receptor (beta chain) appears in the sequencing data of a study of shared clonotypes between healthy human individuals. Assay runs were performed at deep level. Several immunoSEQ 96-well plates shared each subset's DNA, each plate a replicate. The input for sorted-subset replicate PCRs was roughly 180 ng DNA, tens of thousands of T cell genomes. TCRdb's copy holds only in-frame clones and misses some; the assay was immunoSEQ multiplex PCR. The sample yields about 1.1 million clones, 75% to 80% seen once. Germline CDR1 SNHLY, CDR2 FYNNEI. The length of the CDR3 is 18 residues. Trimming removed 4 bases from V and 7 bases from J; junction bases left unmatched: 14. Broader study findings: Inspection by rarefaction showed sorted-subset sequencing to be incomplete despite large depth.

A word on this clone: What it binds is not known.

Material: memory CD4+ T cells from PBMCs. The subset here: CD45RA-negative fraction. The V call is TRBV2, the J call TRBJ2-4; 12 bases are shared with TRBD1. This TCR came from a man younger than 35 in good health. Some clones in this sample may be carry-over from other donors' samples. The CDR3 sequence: CASSGLPGQGAQVNIQYF. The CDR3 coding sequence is TGTGCCAGCAGTGGACTACCGGGACAGGGGGCGCAAGTGAACATTCAGTACTTC.